This is a list of T cell receptor beta chains from one sample in a study of T-cell memory formation after mild COVID-19. TCRdb analysed the 5' RACE reads with MiXCR anew, one entry per CDR3 protein. The data show about 400,000 distinct CDR3 sequences, roughly 24% seen once. Sample: PBMCs or a T cell subset sorted from them (not recorded which). These receptors were taken from an adult woman who had mild COVID-19 (a few samples of this study predate the infection). Cell type and time point are not known. Each CDR3 is given with its conserved first and last residue.

cdr3_length: 14; v_call: TRBV12-3/TRBV12-4; j_call: TRBJ2-1; cdr3_aa: CASSQKAGANEQFF
cdr3_length: 13; v_call: TRBV29-1; j_call: TRBJ1-2; cdr3_aa: CSVESSLSYGYTF
cdr3_length: 15; v_call: TRBV30; j_call: TRBJ2-2; cdr3_aa: CAWSIQTGRTGELFF
cdr3_length: 15; v_call: TRBV5-4; j_call: TRBJ1-2; cdr3_aa: CASRLRQGSMDGYTF
cdr3_length: 12; v_call: TRBV12-3/TRBV12-4; j_call: TRBJ2-5; cdr3_aa: CASRTAPGFQYF
cdr3_length: 15; v_call: TRBV6-2/TRBV6-3; j_call: TRBJ2-2; cdr3_aa: CASSFVWGSTGELFF
cdr3_length: 15; v_call: TRBV29-1; j_call: TRBJ1-2; cdr3_aa: CSAQTVYRGLGGYTF
cdr3_length: 13; v_call: TRBV29-1; j_call: TRBJ2-3; cdr3_aa: CSVRLTDTDTQYF
cdr3_length: 17; v_call: TRBV10-3; j_call: TRBJ1-2; cdr3_aa: CAISSIDRDAGNYGYTF
cdr3_length: 15; v_call: TRBV5-1; j_call: TRBJ2-7; cdr3_aa: CASSLGTESSYEQYF
cdr3_length: 15; v_call: TRBV5-5; j_call: TRBJ1-5; cdr3_aa: CASSLGDNPMRPQHF
cdr3_length: 14; v_call: TRBV12-3/TRBV12-4; j_call: TRBJ2-7; cdr3_aa: CASSRDRGIYEQYF
cdr3_length: 16; v_call: TRBV19; j_call: TRBJ2-1; cdr3_aa: CASSSSASGGNNEQFF
cdr3_length: 13; v_call: TRBV20-1; j_call: TRBJ1-2; cdr3_aa: CSAREEGPPGYTF
cdr3_length: 15; v_call: TRBV12-3/TRBV12-4; j_call: TRBJ2-1; cdr3_aa: CASSWDGSSYNEQFF
cdr3_length: 14; v_call: TRBV19; j_call: TRBJ1-2; cdr3_aa: CASDPFHRGDGYTF
cdr3_length: 14; v_call: TRBV6-2/TRBV6-3; j_call: TRBJ2-1; cdr3_aa: CASRDPGQNNEQFF
cdr3_length: 15; v_call: TRBV6-6; j_call: TRBJ2-5; cdr3_aa: CASSYSLAGKETQYF
cdr3_length: 15; v_call: TRBV5-6; j_call: TRBJ2-5; cdr3_aa: CASSWRDRGRETQYF
cdr3_length: 15; v_call: TRBV7-6; j_call: TRBJ2-1; cdr3_aa: CASSLSVDSYNEQFF
cdr3_length: 14; v_call: TRBV2; j_call: TRBJ1-1; cdr3_aa: CASSEGREVTEAFF
cdr3_length: 16; v_call: TRBV5-1; j_call: TRBJ2-1; cdr3_aa: CASSSGLAGEWNEQFF
cdr3_length: 14; v_call: TRBV2; j_call: TRBJ1-2; cdr3_aa: CASCRDRANYGYTF
cdr3_length: 16; v_call: TRBV2; j_call: TRBJ2-7; cdr3_aa: CASSVWSGADFYEQYF
cdr3_length: 14; v_call: TRBV7-9; j_call: TRBJ2-3; cdr3_aa: CASSQTGIAGTQYF
cdr3_length: 15; v_call: TRBV6-5; j_call: TRBJ2-7; cdr3_aa: CASSPWTGFGYEQYF
cdr3_length: 14; v_call: TRBV12-3/TRBV12-4; j_call: TRBJ1-1; cdr3_aa: CASNAWEVNTEAFF
cdr3_length: 15; v_call: TRBV5-5; j_call: TRBJ1-5; cdr3_aa: CASSDGGGRYQPQHF
cdr3_length: 14; v_call: TRBV3-1; j_call: TRBJ2-1; cdr3_aa: CASSHSGPLHEQFF
cdr3_length: 12; v_call: TRBV29-1; j_call: TRBJ2-7; cdr3_aa: CSGTDGTYEQYF
cdr3_length: 14; v_call: TRBV5-1; j_call: TRBJ2-7; cdr3_aa: CASSAAVGVGEQYF
cdr3_length: 15; v_call: TRBV4-2; j_call: TRBJ2-7; cdr3_aa: CASSQGRDRVNEQYF
cdr3_length: 13; v_call: TRBV7-3; j_call: TRBJ2-5; cdr3_aa: CASSLNSQETQYF
cdr3_length: 13; v_call: TRBV28; j_call: TRBJ2-7; cdr3_aa: CASSFGWSYEQYF
cdr3_length: 15; v_call: TRBV19; j_call: TRBJ2-5; cdr3_aa: CASTSALGQARAQYF
cdr3_length: 14; v_call: TRBV28; j_call: TRBJ2-7; cdr3_aa: CASSPPGTAGEQYF
cdr3_length: 16; v_call: TRBV12-3/TRBV12-4; j_call: TRBJ2-3; cdr3_aa: CASSPVRGGSTDTQYF
cdr3_length: 16; v_call: TRBV5-6; j_call: TRBJ2-5; cdr3_aa: CASIPRIKGRRETQYF
cdr3_length: 16; v_call: TRBV24-1; j_call: TRBJ2-3; cdr3_aa: CATSDSLAGASDTQYF
cdr3_length: 14; v_call: TRBV2; j_call: TRBJ1-3; cdr3_aa: CASRAETGPGPIYF
cdr3_length: 14; v_call: TRBV4-1; j_call: TRBJ2-2; cdr3_aa: CASSQTQLTGELFF
cdr3_length: 14; v_call: TRBV29-1; j_call: TRBJ2-7; cdr3_aa: CSVSSGGRTYEQYF
cdr3_length: 15; v_call: TRBV11-2; j_call: TRBJ2-1; cdr3_aa: CASSLLAGGLNEQFF
cdr3_length: 17; v_call: TRBV12-3/TRBV12-4; j_call: TRBJ2-3; cdr3_aa: CASSPTRTSGSTDTQYF
cdr3_length: 15; v_call: TRBV5-1; j_call: TRBJ1-4; cdr3_aa: CASSLPGTGGEKLFF
cdr3_length: 14; v_call: TRBV15; j_call: TRBJ2-7; cdr3_aa: CATSRSLTEYEQYF
cdr3_length: 16; v_call: TRBV14; j_call: TRBJ2-1; cdr3_aa: CASSERLAGVGNEQFF
cdr3_length: 15; v_call: TRBV5-6; j_call: TRBJ2-1; cdr3_aa: CASSLRGGFLNEQFF
cdr3_length: 12; v_call: TRBV2; j_call: TRBJ2-7; cdr3_aa: CASSVRVYEQYF
cdr3_length: 16; v_call: TRBV5-1; j_call: TRBJ2-3; cdr3_aa: CASSLQQGEPADTQYF
cdr3_length: 15; v_call: TRBV19; j_call: TRBJ2-3; cdr3_aa: CASSIGTGKTDTQYF
cdr3_length: 14; v_call: TRBV6-1; j_call: TRBJ2-7; cdr3_aa: CASRGSHPSYEQYF
cdr3_length: 17; v_call: TRBV24-1; j_call: TRBJ2-3; cdr3_aa: CATSGLPSATRTDTQYF
cdr3_length: 14; v_call: TRBV29-1; j_call: TRBJ1-1; cdr3_aa: CSVEKPSRSTEAFF
cdr3_length: 15; v_call: TRBV20-1; j_call: TRBJ2-2; cdr3_aa: CSAREGRAPTGELFF
cdr3_length: 12; v_call: TRBV20-1; j_call: TRBJ2-7; cdr3_aa: CSARGPSYEQYF
cdr3_length: 16; v_call: TRBV3-1; j_call: TRBJ1-1; cdr3_aa: CASSQASRGLDTEAFF
cdr3_length: 19; v_call: TRBV12-3/TRBV12-4; j_call: TRBJ2-2; cdr3_aa: CASSFGGVRGPLRAGELFF
cdr3_length: 15; v_call: TRBV12-3/TRBV12-4; j_call: TRBJ1-3; cdr3_aa: CASSLPTVSGNTIYF